This is a list of T cell receptor beta chains from one sample in a study of glioma-infiltrating T cells after dendritic cell vaccination. Sequencing used immunoSEQ multiplex PCR; TCRdb keeps in-frame clones, though not all of them. Of 85,000 to 110,000 clones in the sample, about four fifths were seen once. The sample consisted of blood, taken before dendritic cell vaccination. The receptors shown here come from a human donor with glioblastoma. The CDR3 runs from the conserved cysteine through the conserved F or W. The D gene is left open where the match is weak. The listing skips clone size in some rows; elsewhere it reads once, few, many or a size class.

NA	TRBV2	NA	TRBJ2-5	TGTGCCAGCAGGGGGGCCAACGGGGAGACCCAGTACTTC	CASRGANGETQYF
NA	TRBV18	few	TRBJ1-2	TGTGCCAGCGTCCTGGAACTCGGGAGCTACACCTTC	CASVLELGSYTF
NA	TRBV6-4	NA	TRBJ1-2	TGTGCCAGCAGTGAGGGTCCCCAGGGTTATGGCTACACCTTC	CASSEGPQGYGYTF
NA	TRBV14	NA	TRBJ1-2	TGTGCCAGCAGCCAAGCGCAGGGCGGACGCGGCTACACCTTC	CASSQAQGGRGYTF
NA	TRBV30	NA	TRBJ1-2	TGTGCCTGGACTCCCTCGGCAGACTTCTATGGCTACACCTTC	CAWTPSADFYGYTF
NA	TRBV4-1	NA	TRBJ2-1	TGCGCCAGCAGTCCAGACAGACGTCCGTTTGTCAATGAGCAGTTCTTC	CASSPDRRPFVNEQFF
NA	TRBV15	NA	TRBJ1-1	TGTGCCACCAGCAGAGACCTTACGGACACTGAAGCTTTCTTT	CATSRDLTDTEAFF
TRBD1	TRBV7-2	NA	TRBJ2-7	TGTGCCAGCAGCTTTCAAAAAGGGGGCACCTACGAGCAGTACTTC	CASSFQKGGTYEQYF
TRBD1	TRBV16	NA	TRBJ2-7	TGTGCCAGCAGCCAATTGGTCGCCGGGACAGGCTCCTACGAGCAGTACTTC	CASSQLVAGTGSYEQYF
TRBD1	TRBV18	once	TRBJ1-1	TGTGCCAGCTCACCGGGACAGGAGTACACTGAAGCTTTCTTT	CASSPGQEYTEAFF
NA	TRBV18	NA	TRBJ1-1	TGTGCCAGCTCACCACTCGACAGGAACACTGAAGCTTTCTTT	CASSPLDRNTEAFF
NA	TRBV9	once	TRBJ1-1	TGTGCCAGCAGCGTAGCTAGGCCAGGGGACACTGAAGCTTTCTTT	CASSVARPGDTEAFF
NA	TRBV6-5	NA	TRBJ2-2	TGTGCCAGCAGTTACCCGACAGATTCTAACACCGGGGAGCTGTTTTTT	CASSYPTDSNTGELFF
TRBD1	TRBV9	NA	TRBJ1-5	TGTGCCAGCAGCGTAGGAGGGGGCGGGAATCAGCCCCAGCATTTT	CASSVGGGGNQPQHF
TRBD1	TRBV7-8	NA	TRBJ1-2	TGTGCCAGCAGCCCACGGACAGGGCTGGGAACTTATGGCTACACCTTC	CASSPRTGLGTYGYTF
NA	TRBV19	NA	TRBJ2-3	TGTGCCAGTAGTCCCAGGGTCCTAGATACGCAGTATTTT	CASSPRVLDTQYF
NA	TRBV5-1	NA	TRBJ2-1	TGCGCCAGCAGCCTGGACAGTGACAATGAGCAGTTCTTC	CASSLDSDNEQFF
NA	TRBV7-9	NA	TRBJ2-2	TGTGCCAGCACACAACCGGTGGCAGGGGTGGTCGGGGAGCTGTTTTTT	CASTQPVAGVVGELFF
NA	TRBV18	NA	TRBJ1-3	TGTGCCAGCTCAGAACAGGGCCCCTCTGGAAACACCATATATTTT	CASSEQGPSGNTIYF
TRBD1	TRBV2	once	TRBJ2-2	TGTGCCAGCAGCCTACAGGGGGCGGGCGGGGAGCTGTTTTTT	CASSLQGAGGELFF
TRBD1	TRBV5-1	NA	TRBJ1-2	TGCGCCAGCAGCTTGGGACAGGGCACCTATGGCTACACCTTC	CASSLGQGTYGYTF
TRBD1	TRBV11-2	NA	TRBJ2-1	TGTGCCAGCAGCTCCCCACGACGGGACAGGGGACTTCGGGAGCAGTTCTTC	CASSSPRRDRGLREQFF
NA	TRBV7-6	NA	TRBJ1-2	TGTGCCAGCAGCTTAGTGTCGAACTATGGCTACACCTTC	CASSLVSNYGYTF
NA	TRBV30	NA	TRBJ1-3	TGTGCCTGGAGCCTAGTTAGAAACACCATATATTTT	CAWSLVRNTIYF
NA	TRBV6-5	NA	TRBJ2-5	TGTGCCAGCAGTTACTCAAGGCGGGGTGACGAAGAGACCCAGTACTTC	CASSYSRRGDEETQYF
NA	TRBV5-6	NA	TRBJ2-5	TGTGCCAGCAGCGGGAGGGCAGGGGCCATCCAAGAGACCCAGTACTTC	CASSGRAGAIQETQYF
NA	TRBV19	NA	TRBJ1-1	TGTGCCAGTAGATACGGACAGATCCCGAACACTGAAGCTTTCTTT	CASRYGQIPNTEAFF
NA	TRBV15	NA	TRBJ1-1	TGTGCCACCAGCAGAGATCTCCCTAGCGGGAACACTGAAGCTTTCTTT	CATSRDLPSGNTEAFF
NA	TRBV7-9	NA	TRBJ2-7	TGTGCCAGCAGCTTAGTCGGGGGACGCGAGCAGTACTTC	CASSLVGGREQYF
NA	TRBV7-9	NA	TRBJ2-2	TGTGCCAGCAGCCGTTCTAGCAGTAGCGGGGAGCTGTTTTTT	CASSRSSSSGELFF
NA	TRBV2	NA	TRBJ2-3	TGTGCCAGCAGTGAGCAGGGGCTGGGAACAGATACGCAGTATTTT	CASSEQGLGTDTQYF
NA	TRBV6-5	few	TRBJ2-3	TGTGCCAGCAGTTACCAGGGGAAAACCGTGGCAGATACGCAGTATTTT	CASSYQGKTVADTQYF
NA	TRBV5-1	NA	TRBJ1-4	TGCGCCAGCAGCTCGCACCCCCGAGGGGGGGCAACTAATGAAAAACTGTTTTTT	CASSSHPRGGATNEKLFF
NA	TRBV11-3	NA	TRBJ2-7	TGTGCCAGCAGCCAAAGGGGGACCACCTACGAGCAGTACTTC	CASSQRGTTYEQYF
TRBD2	TRBV4-2	NA	TRBJ2-5	TGTGCCAGCAGCCAAGTAAGGGAGGGAGAGACCCAGTACTTC	CASSQVREGETQYF
TRBD1	TRBV19	NA	TRBJ2-2	TGTGCCAGTAGTATAATGGGGGACAGGGGGGATTCCGGGGAGCTGTTTTTT	CASSIMGDRGDSGELFF
TRBD1	TRBV5-4	NA	TRBJ1-2	TGTGCCAGCAGCCCGAGAGCCAGGGGGCTGGTCTATGGCTACACCTTC	CASSPRARGLVYGYTF
NA	TRBV18	NA	TRBJ1-1	TGTGCCAGCTCACCATTAGCGTCCGGGATGAACACTGAAGCTTTCTTT	CASSPLASGMNTEAFF
NA	TRBV30	once	TRBJ2-7	TGTGCCTGGACAAACACTTCCTGGCAGGCCTACGAGCAGTACTTC	CAWTNTSWQAYEQYF
TRBD2	TRBV4-2	NA	TRBJ2-5	TGTGCCAGCAGCCAGGCATACGGACTAGCGGGGACTCAAGAGACCCAGTACTTC	CASSQAYGLAGTQETQYF
TRBD1	TRBV19	NA	TRBJ2-7	TGTGCCAGTAGTCGGACAGGGACCTACGAGCAGTACTTC	CASSRTGTYEQYF
NA	TRBV27	NA	TRBJ1-4	TGTGCCAGCAGTTCCGGGGAAAAACTGTTTTTT	CASSSGEKLFF
TRBD1	TRBV11-2	few	TRBJ2-7	TGTGCCAGCAGCTTAGGGCTTTGGACAGGGATAAGCGAGCAGTACTTC	CASSLGLWTGISEQYF
NA	TRBV10-3	NA	TRBJ1-4	TGTGCCATCAGGACGACAGACAATGAAAAACTGTTTTTT	CAIRTTDNEKLFF
NA	TRBV18	NA	TRBJ1-5	TGTGCCAGCTCACCGGGGACTGAAAATCAGCCCCAGCATTTT	CASSPGTENQPQHF
NA	TRBV19	NA	TRBJ2-7	TGTGCCAGTAGTACCATCTACGAGCAGTACTTC	CASSTIYEQYF
NA	TRBV11-2	NA	TRBJ2-7	TGTGCCAGCAGCTTAAGTTGGCAGCCTAGCTACGAGCAGTACTTC	CASSLSWQPSYEQYF
TRBD1	TRBV19	NA	TRBJ2-7	TGTGCCAGTAGTATGACAGGGTCCTACGAGCAGTACTTC	CASSMTGSYEQYF
TRBD1	TRBV10-1	NA	TRBJ1-5	TGCGCCACCATACGGACAGGGGGCATTCTGGGGAGCAATCAGCCCCAGCATTTT	CATIRTGGILGSNQPQHF
TRBD1	TRBV30	NA	TRBJ1-5	TGTGCCTGGAGTGGGGACAGAAATCAGCCCCAGCATTTT	CAWSGDRNQPQHF
TRBD1	TRBV30	NA	TRBJ1-4	TGTGCCTGGAGTGCGGGACAGACTGTTGAAAAACTGTTTTTT	CAWSAGQTVEKLFF
TRBD1	TRBV4-3	NA	TRBJ2-7	TGCGCCAGCAGCCAAGCCACCGGTACAGGGGCTCGGGTCGAGCAGTACTTC	CASSQATGTGARVEQYF
NA	TRBV9	NA	TRBJ2-1	TGTGCCAGCAGCGTAGAGCAAAGCTCCTACAATGAGCAGTTCTTC	CASSVEQSSYNEQFF
TRBD2	TRBV10-1	NA	TRBJ2-1	TGCGCCAGCTCCAGGATAGCGGGGGGAGATGAGCAGTTCTTC	CASSRIAGGDEQFF
TRBD1	TRBV5-1	NA	TRBJ1-5	TGCGCCAGCAGCTTCCCAGGGGGAAGTAGCAATCAGCCCCAGCATTTT	CASSFPGGSSNQPQHF